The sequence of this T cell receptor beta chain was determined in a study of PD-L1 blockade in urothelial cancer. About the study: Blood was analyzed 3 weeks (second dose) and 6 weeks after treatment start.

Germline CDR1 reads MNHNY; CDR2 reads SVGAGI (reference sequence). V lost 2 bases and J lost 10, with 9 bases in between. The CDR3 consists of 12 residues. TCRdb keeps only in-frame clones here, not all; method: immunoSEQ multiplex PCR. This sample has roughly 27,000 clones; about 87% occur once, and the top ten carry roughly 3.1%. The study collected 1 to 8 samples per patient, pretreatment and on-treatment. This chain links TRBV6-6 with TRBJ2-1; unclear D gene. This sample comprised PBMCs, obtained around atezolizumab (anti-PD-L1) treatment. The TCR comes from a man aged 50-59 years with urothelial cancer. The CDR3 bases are TGTGCCAGCAGTTACATCCAGGCCGAGCAGTTCTTC. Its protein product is CASSYIQAEQFF.